The 31 T cell receptor beta chains presented below share a single source sample, sequenced in a study of cytomegalovirus exposure and HLA in healthy donors. Amplification used 60 Vbeta primers and 13 Jbeta primers. Repertoires were generated with immunoSEQ multiplex PCR, while TCRdb's copy carries only in-frame clones and drops some. The sample consists of about 110,000 clones, 74% of them appearing once. The sequencing input was PBMCs. Receptors were obtained from a man aged 50 to 60 in good health and CMV-seropositive.

V and J are TRBV5-1 and TRBJ2-2; tentative D call: TRBD1 (5 bases). Trimming shortened V by 0 bases and J by 6 bases, and 12 bases separated the two germline ends. CDR3 length: 15 residues. Germline CDR1 and CDR2: SGHRS and YFSETQ. The CDR3 region has the DNA TGCGCCAGCAGCTTGGGGGCAGGGTCCCCCGGGGAGCTGTTTTTT. Its translation is CASSLGAGSPGELFF. Based on the CDR3 plus reference TRBV5-1 and TRBJ2-2, the full variable domain is KAGVTQTPRYLIKTRGQQVTLSCSPISGHRSVSWYQQTPGQGLQFLFEYFSETQRNKGNFPGRFSGRQFSNSRSEMNVSTLELGDSALYLCASSLGAGSPGELFFGEGSRLTVL.

The chain employs TRBV4-1 and TRBJ2-2; D possibly corresponds to TRBD2 (5 bases). Germline V gene data show CDR1 as MGHRA and CDR2 as YSYEKL. CDR3 length equals 14 residues. The V and J ends lost 2 bases and 7 bases respectively, with 11 bases between them. CDR3 sequence: CASSQIPGNGELFF. As DNA, the CDR3 is TGCGCCAGCAGCCAAATCCCGGGAAACGGGGAGCTGTTTTTT.

V and J are TRBV6-5 and TRBJ1-1; no reliable D call. Per germline, CDR1 MNHEY and CDR2 SVGAGI. Trimming pared 0 bases from V and 6 bases from J, leaving 17 bases between. The CDR3 is made up of 16 amino acids. CDR3 region: CASSYSPGARYAEAFF. CDR3 DNA: TGTGCCAGCAGTTACTCACCGGGAGCCAGGTACGCTGAAGCTTTCTTT.

V gene TRBV25-1 combines with J gene TRBJ1-6; no clear D. This CDR3 is 16 amino acids long. CDR1 MGHDK and CDR2 SYGVNS come from the germline V gene. Trimming pared 4 bases from V and 2 bases from J, leaving 12 bases between. CDR3 nucleotides: TGTGCCAGCAGTGGTAAGGGAGGTGCCTATAATTCACCCCTCCACTTT. Translated: CASSGKGGAYNSPLHF. Supplemented by reference TRBV25-1 and TRBJ1-6, the full variable domain reads EADIYQTPRYLVIGTGKKITLECSQTMGHDKMYWYQQDPGMELHLIHYSYGVNSTEKGDLSSESTVSRIRTEHFPLTLESARPSHTSQYLCASSGKGGAYNSPLHFGNGTRLTVT.

A few counts support this clone. V usage is TRBV9 and J usage is TRBJ2-5; maybe TRBD1 (5 bases). The germline gives CDR1 SGDLS, CDR2 YYNGEE. Deletions cut 4 bases from V and 5 bases from J, with 6 bases between. There are 11 residues in the CDR3. CDR3 DNA sequence: TGTGCCAGCAGCCCAGGGGAGACCCAGTACTTC. The encoded protein is CASSPGETQYF.

The gene calls are TRBV14 and TRBJ2-7; perhaps TRBD2 as D (6 bases). The CDR3 is made up of 15 amino acids. Germline loops: CDR1 SGHDN, CDR2 FVKESK. Trimming shortened V by 1 base and J by 2 bases, and 12 bases separated the two germline ends. In nucleotides, the CDR3 is TGTGCCAGCAGCCAAGGGCTAGCGATCGCCTACGAGCAGTACTTC. Protein sequence: CASSQGLAIAYEQYF.

The chain uses TRBV18 and TRBJ1-2; 9 bases are shared with TRBD1. This CDR3 spans 15 amino acids. Germline loops: CDR1 KGHSH, CDR2 LQKENI. V was clipped by 0 bases and J by 8 bases; unmatched bases: 7. CDR3 residues: CASSPPTGGSEGYTF. DNA for the CDR3: TGTGCCAGCTCACCACCCACAGGGGGCTCTGAAGGCTACACCTTC.

V and J are TRBV5-1 and TRBJ2-3; no firm D call. Trimming removed 1 base from V and 6 bases from J, with 15 bases in between. CDR1 is SGHRS and CDR2 is YFSETQ in the germline V gene. The CDR3 contains 15 residues. DNA of the CDR3: TGCGCCAGCAGCTTGACTGGGCGTCGTGGGGATACGCAGTATTTT. As protein: CASSLTGRRGDTQYF. Full variable domain (missing parts from reference TRBV5-1 and TRBJ2-3): KAGVTQTPRYLIKTRGQQVTLSCSPISGHRSVSWYQQTPGQGLQFLFEYFSETQRNKGNFPGRFSGRQFSNSRSEMNVSTLELGDSALYLCASSLTGRRGDTQYFGPGTRLTVL.

This clone was observed a handful of times. The V gene is TRBV28, the J gene TRBJ1-5, with a tentative D call TRBD1 (5 bases). CDR1 is MDHEN and CDR2 is SYDVKM in the germline V gene. This CDR3 contains 17 residues. V was clipped by 7 bases and J by 5 bases, with 24 bases between them. The DNA of the CDR3 is TGTGCCAGCACTTTGCTGGGTAACTCAGGGATGGATCAGCCCCAGCATTTT. As protein: CASTLLGNSGMDQPQHF. Full variable domain (rest looked up from reference TRBV28 and TRBJ1-5): DVKVTQSSRYLVKRTGEKVFLECVQDMDHENMFWYRQDPGLGLRLIYFSYDVKMKEKGDIPEGYSVSREKKERFSLILESASTNQTSMYLCASTLLGNSGMDQPQHFGDGTRLSIL.

The chain joins TRBV7-9 to TRBJ1-2; 8 bases match TRBD1. CDR1 is SEHNR, CDR2 FQNEAQ, per germline (reference sequence). V trimming: 0 bases; J trimming: 4 bases; junction bases outside the gene matches: 1. The CDR3 runs to 14 residues. Written as DNA, the CDR3 is TGTGCCAGCAGCTTAGCGACAGGGGTCTATGGCTACACCTTC. It is translated as CASSLATGVYGYTF.

This chain joins TRBV2 and TRBJ2-5; perhaps TRBD2 as D (5 bases). Between the trimmed V and J ends, which lost 2 bases and 2 bases, there was a span of 6 bases. The length of the CDR3 is 13 residues. Germline lookup yields CDR1 SNHLY and CDR2 FYNNEI. The CDR3 protein is CASSEIAQETQYF. In DNA, the CDR3 is TGTGCCAGCAGTGAAATAGCGCAAGAGACCCAGTACTTC.

The chain uses TRBV29-1 and TRBJ1-2; no clear D. Germline assignment: CDR1 SQVTM and CDR2 ANQGSEA. V shed 4 bases and J shed 5 bases, with 11 bases lying between them. CDR3 length equals 12 residues. CDR3 sequence reads: CSVGTEIYGYTF. In DNA form, the CDR3 reads TGCAGCGTTGGAACAGAGATTTATGGCTACACCTTC. The variable domain in full, with the rest retrieved from reference TRBV29-1 and TRBJ1-2, is SAVISQKPSRDICQRGTSLTIQCQVDSQVTMMFWYRQQPGQSLTLIATANQGSEATYESGFVIDKFPISRPNLTFSTLTVSNMSPEDSSIYLCSVGTEIYGYTFGSGTRLTVV.

This sequence joins TRBV4-1 and TRBJ1-5; 7 bases map to TRBD1. This CDR3 spans 16 amino acids. Trimming took 0 bases from V and 7 from J; bases not matched to a gene: 9. In germline, CDR1 is MGHRA, CDR2 YSYEKL. CDR3 amino acids: CASSQEDRTPKQPQHF. CDR3 DNA sequence: TGCGCCAGCAGCCAAGAGGACAGGACCCCTAAACAGCCCCAGCATTTT.

The table lists this clone with a count of one. The chain is built from TRBV7-2 and TRBJ1-2; TRBD1 might be the D (5 bases). CDR1 is SGHTA, CDR2 FQGNSA, per germline. The V end was cut by 3 bases, the J end by 3 bases, with 11 bases between. The CDR3 contains 14 residues. DNA of the CDR3: TGTGCCAGCAGCTTCACCTCAGGGTACTATGGCTACACCTTC. It codes for CASSFTSGYYGYTF.

The rearrangement uses TRBV5-1 and TRBJ1-4, with D possibly matching TRBD1 (5 bases). V lost 4 bases to trimming and J lost 7 bases, with 20 bases between them. CDR1 is SGHRS and CDR2 is YFSETQ in the germline V gene. The CDR3 length is 16 residues. CDR3 sequence: CASSKEPQGGSEKLFF. As DNA, the CDR3 is TGCGCCAGCAGCAAGGAACCTCAGGGAGGGAGTGAAAAACTGTTTTTT.

This clone was detected only a few times. The V call is TRBV18, the J call TRBJ2-3, with D tentatively TRBD1 (6 bases). Germline CDR1 is KGHSH and CDR2 is LQKENI. The CDR3 sequence is 16 residues long. Between the trimmed V and J ends, which lost 3 bases and 0 bases, there was a span of 13 bases. The CDR3 is CASSPIPQGSTDTQYF. CDR3 in DNA: TGTGCCAGCTCACCGATACCGCAGGGGAGCACAGATACGCAGTATTTT. The whole variable domain, remainder taken from reference TRBV18 and TRBJ2-3, is NAGVMQNPRHLVRRRGQEARLRCSPMKGHSHVYWYRQLPEEGLKFMVYLQKENIIDESGMPKERFSAEFPKEGPSILRIQQVVRGDSAAYFCASSPIPQGSTDTQYFGPGTRLTVL.

The V and J genes are TRBV5-6 and TRBJ2-3, with TRBD2 as a possible D gene (6 bases). The length of the CDR3 is 15 residues. The V end was cut by 1 base, the J end by 1 base, with 10 bases between. Germline V gene sequence: CDR1 SGHDT, CDR2 YYEEEE. CDR3 DNA: TGTGCCAGCAGCTTGCCGGGGGAAGGCACAGATACGCAGTATTTT. Amino acids: CASSLPGEGTDTQYF.

The rearrangement links TRBV12-5 to TRBJ2-5, with 7 bases matching TRBD2. Germline V gives CDR1 LGHNT, CDR2 FRNRAP. V trimming: 6 bases; J trimming: 0 bases; junction bases outside the gene matches: 1. The CDR3 has 13 residues. Written as DNA, the CDR3 is TGTGCTAGTGGACTAGCGAACCAAGAGACCCAGTACTTC. Protein product: CASGLANQETQYF.

This clone appeared once. The genes are TRBV27 and TRBJ2-1; 8 nucleotides line up with TRBD2. Trimming at V came to 5 bases and at J to 6 bases, leaving 12 bases not matched to a gene. The V gene's germline CDR1 is MNHEY and CDR2 SMNVEV (reference sequence). The CDR3 totals 16 residues. This CDR3 reads CASSPSRGGMANEQFF. CDR3 DNA sequence: TGTGCCAGCAGTCCCTCCCGGGGGGGGATGGCCAATGAGCAGTTCTTC.

CDR3 nucleotides: TGTGCCAGCAGCTTACTAGCAGTTACTAGCACAGATACGCAGTATTTT. This gives the protein CASSLLAVTSTDTQYF. V is TRBV7-2 and J is TRBJ2-3; D is possibly TRBD2 (5 bases). Germline V lookup: CDR1 SGHTA, CDR2 FQGNSA. The germline V and J ends were trimmed by 2 bases and 0 bases, with 12 bases remaining between them. The CDR3 covers 16 residues.

The V and J genes are TRBV6-5 and TRBJ1-1, with 7 bases matching TRBD1. V shed 7 bases, J shed 3 bases, and the junction held 8 bases outside the gene matches. Looked up from germline, CDR1 is MNHEY and CDR2 is SVGAGI. The CDR3 loop spans 14 amino acids. CDR3 in DNA: TGTGCCAGCAATCCCAGACAGGGCGACACTGAAGCTTTCTTT. Protein product: CASNPRQGDTEAFF.

The genes are TRBV19 and TRBJ2-3, with 12 bases that match TRBD2. The CDR3 is made up of 16 amino acids. V shed 7 bases, J shed 2 bases, and the junction held 7 bases outside the gene matches. CDR1 is LNHDA, CDR2 SQIVND, per germline (reference sequence). CDR3 bases: TGTGCCAGTACCACCCGACTAGCGGGAGCCACAGATACGCAGTATTTT. Its translation is CASTTRLAGATDTQYF. Full variable domain (missing parts from reference TRBV19 and TRBJ2-3): DGGITQSPKYLFRKEGQNVTLSCEQNLNHDAMYWYRQDPGQGLRLIYYSQIVNDFQKGDIAEGYSVSREKKESFPLTVTSAQKNPTAFYLCASTTRLAGATDTQYFGPGTRLTVL.

The chain links TRBV10-3 to TRBJ1-1; weak D call: TRBD1 (5 bases). The CDR3 is made up of 13 amino acids. V was cut by 10 bases and J by 4 bases, with 16 bases left in between. The germline gives CDR1 ENHRY, CDR2 SYGVKD. CDR3 in DNA: TGTGCCACCGGGGACGGGGGATTCACTGAAGCTTTCTTT. It codes for CATGDGGFTEAFF.

The rearrangement links TRBV20-1 to TRBJ2-7, with a tentative D call TRBD1 (5 bases). Germline V lookup: CDR1 DFQATT, CDR2 SNEGSKA (reference sequence). The CDR3 spans 11 residues. V dropped 6 bases and J dropped 11 bases, with 17 bases sitting between them. The CDR3 region is CSAGDRSREYF. The CDR3 nucleotides read TGCAGTGCGGGCGACAGATCCCGAGAGTACTTC.

The rearrangement uses TRBV5-4 and TRBJ2-7; TRBD2 is a possible D gene (7 bases). Germline V gene lookup returns CDR1 SGHNT and CDR2 YYREEE (reference sequence). V lost 2 bases and J 5 bases, leaving 11 bases between the germline ends. CDR3 length: 13 amino acids. DNA of the CDR3: TGTGCCAGCAGCTTACGGGGGGCGAACGAGCAGTACTTC. Amino acids: CASSLRGANEQYF.

V and J are TRBV5-5 and TRBJ1-2; 9 nucleotides agree with TRBD1. This CDR3 is built from 16 residues. J was trimmed by 6 bases and V by 3 bases; bases with no gene match: 12. Germline V CDR1 and CDR2: SGHKS, YYEKEE (reference sequence). CDR3 sequence (DNA): TGTGCCAGCAGCTCCCTCCGAGGACAGGGGAGTAATGGCTACACCTTC. Its protein is CASSSLRGQGSNGYTF.

This clone was seen a single time. The rearrangement joins TRBV5-4 to TRBJ1-1; D gene ambiguous. The V end lost 4 bases, the J end lost 1 base, and 11 bases lay between the germline ends. Germline V lookup: CDR1 SGHNT, CDR2 YYREEE (reference sequence). CDR3 length: 14 residues. The CDR3 coding sequence is TGTGCCAGCAGCCAAGGAGTCAGGAACACTGAAGCTTTCTTT. Translating it yields CASSQGVRNTEAFF.

Of note for this clone: Mismatch with germline at one junction end may stem from a read error. The chain couples TRBV29-1 to TRBJ2-2; TRBD2 aligns across 7 bases. Germline loops: CDR1 SQVTM, CDR2 ANQGSEA. The CDR3 covers 15 residues. The DNA for the CDR3 is TGCAGCGCAGGGAGGAGGAGACTAGCTCACCGGGGAGCTGTTTTT. Encoded protein: CSAGRRRLAHRGAVF.

The chain has TRBV11-3 and TRBJ2-2, with 8 bases identical to TRBD2. From germline, CDR1 is SGHNT and CDR2 YENEEA. This CDR3 spans 16 amino acids. V trimming: 2 bases; J trimming: 4 bases; junction bases outside the gene matches: 6. The CDR3 here is CASSLMTGGATGELFF. In nucleotides, the CDR3 is TGTGCCAGCAGCTTAATGACGGGGGGGGCCACCGGGGAGCTGTTTTTT.

This chain joins TRBV10-3 and TRBJ2-2, with TRBD1 as a possible D gene (5 bases). The V end lost 2 bases, the J end lost 6 bases, and 10 bases lay between the germline ends. The CDR3 spans 14 residues. The V gene's germline CDR1 is ENHRY and CDR2 SYGVKD. CDR3 in amino acids: CAISETRGSGELFF. The CDR3 DNA follows: TGTGCCATCAGTGAGACAAGGGGTTCCGGGGAGCTGTTTTTT.

The chain's CDR3 is CAWDRNSGNTIYF. The CDR3 DNA sequence: TGTGCCTGGGACAGAAACTCTGGAAACACCATATATTTT. The chain recombines TRBV30 with TRBJ1-3; the D gene is possibly TRBD1 (5 bases). The CDR3 is made up of 13 amino acids. The V and J ends lost 5 bases and 0 bases respectively, with 8 bases between them. The germline V gene has CDR1 GTSNPN and CDR2 SVGIG (reference sequence).